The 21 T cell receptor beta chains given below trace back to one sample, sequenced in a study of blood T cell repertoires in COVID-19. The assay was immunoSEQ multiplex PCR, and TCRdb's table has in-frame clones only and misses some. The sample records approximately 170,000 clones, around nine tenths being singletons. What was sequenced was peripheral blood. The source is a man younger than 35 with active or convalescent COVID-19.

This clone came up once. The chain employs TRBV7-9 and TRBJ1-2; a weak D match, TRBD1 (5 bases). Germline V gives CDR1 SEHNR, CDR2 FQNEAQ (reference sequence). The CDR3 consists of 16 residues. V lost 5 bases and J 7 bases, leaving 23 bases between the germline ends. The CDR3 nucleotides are TGTGCCAGCAGCCCGTTGTTAACAGGCGAGAGGACTGGCTACACCTTC. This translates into CASSPLLTGERTGYTF. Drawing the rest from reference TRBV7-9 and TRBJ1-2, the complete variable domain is DTGVSQNPRHKITKRGQNVTFRCDPISEHNRLYWYRQTLGQGPEFLTYFQNEAQLEKSRLLSDRFSAERPKGSFSTLEIQRTEQGDSAMYLCASSPLLTGERTGYTFGSGTRLTVV.

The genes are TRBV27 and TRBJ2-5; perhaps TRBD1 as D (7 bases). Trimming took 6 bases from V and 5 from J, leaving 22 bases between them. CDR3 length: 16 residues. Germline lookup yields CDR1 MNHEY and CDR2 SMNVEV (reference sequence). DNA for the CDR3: TGTGCCAGCAGGGCTTGGGGCAGGGGGGAGTCGGAGACCCAGTACTTC. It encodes CASRAWGRGESETQYF.

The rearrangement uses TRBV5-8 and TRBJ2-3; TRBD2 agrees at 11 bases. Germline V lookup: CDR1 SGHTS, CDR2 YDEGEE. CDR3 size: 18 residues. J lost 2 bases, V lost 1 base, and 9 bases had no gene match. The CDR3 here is CASSLSLAGELITDTQYF. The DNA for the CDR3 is TGTGCCAGCAGCTTGTCACTAGCGGGGGAACTAATCACAGATACGCAGTATTTT.

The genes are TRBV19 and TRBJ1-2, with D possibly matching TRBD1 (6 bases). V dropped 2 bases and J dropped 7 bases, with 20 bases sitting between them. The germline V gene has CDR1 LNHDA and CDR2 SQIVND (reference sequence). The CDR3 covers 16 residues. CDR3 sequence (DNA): TGTGCCAGTAGTATAATCCCCGGGACAATCGTACCTGGCTACACCTTC. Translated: CASSIIPGTIVPGYTF.

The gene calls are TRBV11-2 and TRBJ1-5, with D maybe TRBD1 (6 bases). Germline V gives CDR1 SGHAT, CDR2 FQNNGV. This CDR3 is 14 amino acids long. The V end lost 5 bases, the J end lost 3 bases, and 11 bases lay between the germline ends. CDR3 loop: CASSVTGPNQPQHF. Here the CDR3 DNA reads TGTGCCAGCAGCGTCACAGGGCCCAATCAGCCCCAGCATTTT.

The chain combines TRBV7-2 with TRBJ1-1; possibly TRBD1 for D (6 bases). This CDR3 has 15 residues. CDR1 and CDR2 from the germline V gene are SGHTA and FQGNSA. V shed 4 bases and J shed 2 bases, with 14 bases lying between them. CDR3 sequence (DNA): TGTGCCAGCAGCTCCACCTCAGGGGTAAACACTGAAGCTTTCTTT. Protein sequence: CASSSTSGVNTEAFF. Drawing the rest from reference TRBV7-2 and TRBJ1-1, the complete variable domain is GAGVSQSPSNKVTEKGKDVELRCDPISGHTALYWYRQSLGQGLEFLIYFQGNSAPDKSGLPSDRFSAERTGGSVSTLTIQRTQQEDSAVYLCASSSTSGVNTEAFFGQGTRLTVV.

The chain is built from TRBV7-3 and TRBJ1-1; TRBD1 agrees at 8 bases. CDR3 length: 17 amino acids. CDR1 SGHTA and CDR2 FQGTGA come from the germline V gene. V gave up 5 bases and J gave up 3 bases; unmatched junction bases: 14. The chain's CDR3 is CASSPNQGAYRDTEAFF. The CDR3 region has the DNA TGTGCCAGCAGCCCGAATCAGGGGGCATATAGGGACACTGAAGCTTTCTTT.

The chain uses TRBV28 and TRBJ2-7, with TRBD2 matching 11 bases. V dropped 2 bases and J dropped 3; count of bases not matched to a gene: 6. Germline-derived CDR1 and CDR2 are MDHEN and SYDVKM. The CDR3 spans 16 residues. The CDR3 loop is CASSLASGGTDYEQYV. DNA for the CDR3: TGTGCCAGCAGTTTAGCTAGCGGGGGGACTGACTACGAGCAGTACGTC.

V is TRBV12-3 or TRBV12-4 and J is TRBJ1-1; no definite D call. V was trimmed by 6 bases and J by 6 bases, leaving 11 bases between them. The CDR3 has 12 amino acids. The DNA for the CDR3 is TGTGCCAGCAGACTTCCGAGGGCTGAAGCTTTCTTT. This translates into CASRLPRAEAFF.

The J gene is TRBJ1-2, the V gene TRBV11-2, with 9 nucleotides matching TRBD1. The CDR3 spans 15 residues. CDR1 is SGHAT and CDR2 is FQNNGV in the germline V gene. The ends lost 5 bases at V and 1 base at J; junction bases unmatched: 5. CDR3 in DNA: TGTGCCAGCAGCACAGGGGGCCTTGGTAACTATGGCTACACCTTC. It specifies CASSTGGLGNYGYTF.

The CDR3 protein is CATSGEVGPSTDTQYF. DNA for the CDR3: TGTGCCACCAGTGGTGAGGTGGGGCCAAGCACAGATACGCAGTATTTT. V and J are TRBV24-1 and TRBJ2-3; D might be TRBD1 (5 bases). Looked up from germline, CDR1 is KGHDR and CDR2 is SFDVKD. The CDR3 loop spans 16 amino acids. V lost 5 bases, J lost 0 bases, and 14 bases lay in between.

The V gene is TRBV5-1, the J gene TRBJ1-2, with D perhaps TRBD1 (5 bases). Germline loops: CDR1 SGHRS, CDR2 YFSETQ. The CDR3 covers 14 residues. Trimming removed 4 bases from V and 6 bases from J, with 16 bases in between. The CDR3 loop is CASSRGEESHGYTF. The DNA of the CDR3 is TGCGCCAGCAGCCGAGGGGAGGAGAGCCATGGCTACACCTTC.

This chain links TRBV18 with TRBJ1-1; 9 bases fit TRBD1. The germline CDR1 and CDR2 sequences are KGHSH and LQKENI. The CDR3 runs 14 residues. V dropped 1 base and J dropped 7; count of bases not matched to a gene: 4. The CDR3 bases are TGTGCCAGCTCACCACAGACAGGGGGGAGTGAAGCTTTCTTT. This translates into CASSPQTGGSEAFF.

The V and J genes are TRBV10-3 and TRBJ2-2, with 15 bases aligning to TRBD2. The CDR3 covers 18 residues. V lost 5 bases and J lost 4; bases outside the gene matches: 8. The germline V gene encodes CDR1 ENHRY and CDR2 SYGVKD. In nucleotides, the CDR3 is TGTGCCATCAGTCAAGGACTAGCGGGAGGGCCGGGCACCGGGGAGCTGTTTTTT. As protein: CAISQGLAGGPGTGELFF.

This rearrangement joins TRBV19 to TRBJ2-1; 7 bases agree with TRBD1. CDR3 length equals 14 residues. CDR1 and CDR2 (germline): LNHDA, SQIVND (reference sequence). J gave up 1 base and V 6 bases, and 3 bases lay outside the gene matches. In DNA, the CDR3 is TGTGCCAGTAGCATGGACAGGTCCTACAATGAGCAGTTCTTC. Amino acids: CASSMDRSYNEQFF.

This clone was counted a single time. CDR3 bases: TGTGCCAGCAGCCCGCGGTCCGCAGATACGCAGTATTTT. Translation gives CASSPRSADTQYF. The rearrangement links TRBV9 to TRBJ2-3; D remains ambiguous. The CDR3 loop spans 13 amino acids. Germline CDR1 and CDR2: SGDLS and YYNGEE. Trimming cost V 4 bases and J 4 bases, with 10 bases left between them.

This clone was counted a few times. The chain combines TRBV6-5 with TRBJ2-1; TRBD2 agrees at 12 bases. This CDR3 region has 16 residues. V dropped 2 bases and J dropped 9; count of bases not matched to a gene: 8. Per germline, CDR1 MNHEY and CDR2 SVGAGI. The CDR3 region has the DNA TGTGCCAGCAGTTACCTTACTAGCGGGAGGAACGGTGAGCAGTTCTTC. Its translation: CASSYLTSGRNGEQFF.

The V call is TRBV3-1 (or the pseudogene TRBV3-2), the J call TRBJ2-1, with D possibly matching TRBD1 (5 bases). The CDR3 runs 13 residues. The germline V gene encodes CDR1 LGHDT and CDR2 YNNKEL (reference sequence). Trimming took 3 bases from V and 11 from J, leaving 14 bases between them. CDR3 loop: CASSHQGVLKQFF. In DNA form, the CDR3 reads TGTGCCAGCAGCCACCAAGGGGTGTTGAAGCAGTTCTTC.

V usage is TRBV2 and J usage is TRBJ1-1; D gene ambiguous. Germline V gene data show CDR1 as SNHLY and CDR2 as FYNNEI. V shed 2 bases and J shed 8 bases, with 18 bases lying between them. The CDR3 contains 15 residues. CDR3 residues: CASSELRGLVGEAFF. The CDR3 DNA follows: TGTGCCAGCAGTGAATTACGTGGGCTGGTAGGCGAAGCTTTCTTT.

CDR3 nucleotide sequence: TGCAGCGTTGTTGGTGGACAGGGGGTGGCTAACTATGGCTACACCTTC. Protein product: CSVVGGQGVANYGYTF. The chain has TRBV29-1 and TRBJ1-2, with 10 nucleotides matching TRBD1. Germline trimming cut 4 bases from V and 0 bases from J; bases unmatched to any gene: 8. Germline V CDR1 and CDR2: SQVTM, ANQGSEA. The CDR3 loop spans 16 amino acids. The full variable domain, rest sourced from reference TRBV29-1 and TRBJ1-2, is SAVISQKPSRDICQRGTSLTIQCQVDSQVTMMFWYRQQPGQSLTLIATANQGSEATYESGFVIDKFPISRPNLTFSTLTVSNMSPEDSSIYLCSVVGGQGVANYGYTFGSGTRLTVV.

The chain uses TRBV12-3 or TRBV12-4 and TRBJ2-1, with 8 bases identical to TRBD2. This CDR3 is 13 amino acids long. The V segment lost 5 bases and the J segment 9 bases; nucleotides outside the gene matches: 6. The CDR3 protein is CASSTTSGLEQFF. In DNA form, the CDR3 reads TGTGCCAGCAGTACTACTAGCGGTCTTGAGCAGTTCTTC.